The rows below give T cell receptor beta chains drawn from one sample of a study of cytomegalovirus exposure and HLA in healthy donors. TCRdb keeps only in-frame clones here, not all; method: immunoSEQ multiplex PCR. Of 130,000 or so clones listed, around 8.5% were seen once; the top ten hold 5.5%. Material for sequencing was PBMCs. These TCRs come from a man aged 40-50 years in good health and CMV-seronegative. The CDR3 runs from the conserved cysteine through the conserved F or W. D genes are given only for firm matches. Only some rows state a clone size, as once, few, many or a class for expanded clones.

TRBV29-1	TRBJ1-1	NA	NA	TGCAGCGTTGGCAGGAATTGGGACACTGAAGCTTTCTTT	CSVGRNWDTEAFF
TRBV7-9	TRBJ2-5	NA	TRBD1	TGTGCCAGCAGCCCCTGGACAGGGGGCAGCCAAGAGACCCAGTACTTC	CASSPWTGGSQETQYF
TRBV11-3	TRBJ2-2	few	TRBD2	TGTGCCAGCAGCTCGTCCGGGACTAGCGGCAACACCGGGGAGCTGTTTTTT	CASSSSGTSGNTGELFF
TRBV18	TRBJ1-6	NA	NA	TGTGCCAGCTCCCAGGGCCAGGATAATTCACCCCTCCACTTT	CASSQGQDNSPLHF
TRBV6-1	TRBJ2-7	NA	TRBD2	TGTGCCAGCACCACGACTAGCTTCGTTACCTACGAGCAGTACTTC	CASTTTSFVTYEQYF
TRBV28	TRBJ1-5	NA	NA	TGTGCCAGCAGTTTGTCAGGGGACGGTCAGCCCCAGCATTTT	CASSLSGDGQPQHF
TRBV19	TRBJ2-3	few	NA	TGTGCCAGTACCTCCTCGGTGGCTAGATACACAGATACGCAGTATTTT	CASTSSVARYTDTQYF
TRBV7-2	TRBJ1-5	NA	TRBD1	TGTGCCAGCAGCTTGGCACAGGGGCGTCAGCCCCAGCATTTT	CASSLAQGRQPQHF
TRBV5-1	TRBJ1-2	NA	NA	TGCGCCAGCAGCTTGGACAGGGTCGGTAGCCAACATGGCTACACCTTC	CASSLDRVGSQHGYTF
TRBV6-6	TRBJ1-1	NA	NA	TGTGCCAGCACCCCAGGCACTGAAGCTTTCTTT	CASTPGTEAFF